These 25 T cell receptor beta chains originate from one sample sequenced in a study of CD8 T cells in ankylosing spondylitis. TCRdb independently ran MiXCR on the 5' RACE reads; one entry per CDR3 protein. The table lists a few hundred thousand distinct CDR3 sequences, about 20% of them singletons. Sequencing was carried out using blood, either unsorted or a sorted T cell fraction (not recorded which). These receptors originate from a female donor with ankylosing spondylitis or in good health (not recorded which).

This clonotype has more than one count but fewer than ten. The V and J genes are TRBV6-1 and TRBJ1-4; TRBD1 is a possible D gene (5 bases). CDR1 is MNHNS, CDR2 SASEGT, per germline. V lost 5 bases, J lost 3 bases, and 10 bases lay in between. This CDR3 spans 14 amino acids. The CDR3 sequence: CASSPWGSNEKLFF. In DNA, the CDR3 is TGTGCCAGCAGTCCGTGGGGGTCTAATGAAAAACTGTTTTTT.

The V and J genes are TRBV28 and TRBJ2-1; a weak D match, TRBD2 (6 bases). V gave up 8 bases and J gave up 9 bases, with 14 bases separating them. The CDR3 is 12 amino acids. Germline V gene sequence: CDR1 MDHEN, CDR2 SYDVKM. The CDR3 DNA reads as TGTGCCAGCTCCGGGAGTGGGCGTGAGCAGTTCTTC. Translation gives CASSGSGREQFF.

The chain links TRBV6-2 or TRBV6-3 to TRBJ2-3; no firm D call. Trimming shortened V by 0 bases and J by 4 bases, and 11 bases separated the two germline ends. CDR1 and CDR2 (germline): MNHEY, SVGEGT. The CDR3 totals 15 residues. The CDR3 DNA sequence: TGTGCCAGCAGTTACTCGAAGTGGTCCCCAGATACGCAGTATTTT. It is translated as CASSYSKWSPDTQYF.

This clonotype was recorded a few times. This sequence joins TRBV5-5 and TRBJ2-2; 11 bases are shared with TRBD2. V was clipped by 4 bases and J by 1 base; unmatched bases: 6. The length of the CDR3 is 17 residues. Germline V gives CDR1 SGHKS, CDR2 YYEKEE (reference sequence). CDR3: CASSPDLAGGNTGELFF. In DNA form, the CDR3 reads TGTGCCAGCAGCCCCGATCTAGCGGGAGGGAACACCGGGGAGCTGTTTTTT.

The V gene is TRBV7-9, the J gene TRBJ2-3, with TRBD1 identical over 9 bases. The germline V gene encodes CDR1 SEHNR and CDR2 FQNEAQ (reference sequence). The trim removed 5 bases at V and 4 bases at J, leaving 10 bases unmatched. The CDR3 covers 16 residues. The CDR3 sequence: CASSPDRGSNSDTQYF. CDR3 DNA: TGTGCCAGCAGCCCGGACAGGGGCTCGAATTCAGATACGCAGTATTTT. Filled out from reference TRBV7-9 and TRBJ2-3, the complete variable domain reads DTGVSQNPRHKITKRGQNVTFRCDPISEHNRLYWYRQTLGQGPEFLTYFQNEAQLEKSRLLSDRFSAERPKGSFSTLEIQRTEQGDSAMYLCASSPDRGSNSDTQYFGPGTRLTVL.

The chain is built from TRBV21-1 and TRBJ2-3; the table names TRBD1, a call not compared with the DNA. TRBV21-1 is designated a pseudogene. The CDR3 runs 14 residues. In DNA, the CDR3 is TGTGCCCCTGAATTGGACAGGGACACAGATACGCAGTATTTT. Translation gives CAPELDRDTDTQYF.

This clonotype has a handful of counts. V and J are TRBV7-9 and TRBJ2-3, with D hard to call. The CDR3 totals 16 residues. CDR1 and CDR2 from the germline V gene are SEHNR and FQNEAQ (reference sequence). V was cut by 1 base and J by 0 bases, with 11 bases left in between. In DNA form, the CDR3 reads TGTGCCAGCAGCTTAGGCGTGGCCGGGAGCACAGATACGCAGTATTTT. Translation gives CASSLGVAGSTDTQYF.

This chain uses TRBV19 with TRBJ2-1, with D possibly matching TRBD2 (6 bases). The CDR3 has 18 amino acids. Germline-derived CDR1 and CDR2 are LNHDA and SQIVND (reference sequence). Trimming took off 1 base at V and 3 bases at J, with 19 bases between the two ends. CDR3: CASSIVTARTINYNEQFF. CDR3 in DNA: TGTGCCAGTAGTATAGTCACGGCCCGGACTATCAACTACAATGAGCAGTTCTTC.

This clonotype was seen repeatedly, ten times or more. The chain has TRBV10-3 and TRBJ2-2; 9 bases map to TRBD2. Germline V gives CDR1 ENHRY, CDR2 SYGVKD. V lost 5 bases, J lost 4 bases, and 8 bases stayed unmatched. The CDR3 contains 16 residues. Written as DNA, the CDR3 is TGTGCCATCAGTAACCTAGCGGGGAGAGCCACCGGGGAGCTGTTTTTT. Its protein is CAISNLAGRATGELFF.

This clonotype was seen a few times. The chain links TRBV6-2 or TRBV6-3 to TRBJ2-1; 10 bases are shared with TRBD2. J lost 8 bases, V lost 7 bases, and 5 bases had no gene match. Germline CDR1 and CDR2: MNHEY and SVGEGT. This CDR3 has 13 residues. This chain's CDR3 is CASNLAGDDEQFF. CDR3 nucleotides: TGTGCCAGCAATCTAGCGGGAGATGATGAGCAGTTCTTC.

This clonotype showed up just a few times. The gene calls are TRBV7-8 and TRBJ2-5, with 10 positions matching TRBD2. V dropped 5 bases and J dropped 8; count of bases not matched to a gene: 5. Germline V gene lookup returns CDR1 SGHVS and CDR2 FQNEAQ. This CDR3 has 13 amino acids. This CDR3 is CASSALAGVTQYF. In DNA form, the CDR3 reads TGTGCCAGCAGCGCCCTAGCGGGAGTAACCCAGTACTTC.

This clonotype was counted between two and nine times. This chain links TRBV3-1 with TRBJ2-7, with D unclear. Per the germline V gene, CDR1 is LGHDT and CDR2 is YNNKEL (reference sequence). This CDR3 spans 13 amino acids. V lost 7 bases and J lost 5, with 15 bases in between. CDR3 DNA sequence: TGTGCCAGCAACCTGTGGTCCGGCGACGAGCAGTACTTC. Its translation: CASNLWSGDEQYF.

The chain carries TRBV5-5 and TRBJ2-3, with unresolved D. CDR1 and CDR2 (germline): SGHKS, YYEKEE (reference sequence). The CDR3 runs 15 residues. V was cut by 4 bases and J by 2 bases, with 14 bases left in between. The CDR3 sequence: CASSPPGLYTDTQYF. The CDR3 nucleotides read TGTGCCAGCAGCCCGCCCGGGCTGTACACAGATACGCAGTATTTT.

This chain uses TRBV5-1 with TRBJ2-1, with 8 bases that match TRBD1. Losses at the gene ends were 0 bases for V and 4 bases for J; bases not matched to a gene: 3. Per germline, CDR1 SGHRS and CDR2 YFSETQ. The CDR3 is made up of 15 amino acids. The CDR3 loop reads CASSLVGDRYNEQFF. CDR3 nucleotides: TGCGCCAGCAGCTTGGTAGGGGACAGGTACAATGAGCAGTTCTTC.

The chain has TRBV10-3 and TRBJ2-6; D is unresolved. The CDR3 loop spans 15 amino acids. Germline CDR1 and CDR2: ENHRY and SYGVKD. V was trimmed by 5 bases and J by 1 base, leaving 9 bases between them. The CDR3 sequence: CAISLYRSGANVLTF. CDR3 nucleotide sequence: TGTGCCATCAGTCTCTACCGATCTGGGGCCAACGTCCTGACTTTC.

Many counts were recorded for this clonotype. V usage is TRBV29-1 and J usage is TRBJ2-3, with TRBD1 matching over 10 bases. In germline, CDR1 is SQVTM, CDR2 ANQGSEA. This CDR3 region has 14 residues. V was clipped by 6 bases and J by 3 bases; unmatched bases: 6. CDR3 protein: CSVSTGGGTDTQYF. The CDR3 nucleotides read TGCAGCGTCTCGACAGGGGGCGGTACAGATACGCAGTATTTT.

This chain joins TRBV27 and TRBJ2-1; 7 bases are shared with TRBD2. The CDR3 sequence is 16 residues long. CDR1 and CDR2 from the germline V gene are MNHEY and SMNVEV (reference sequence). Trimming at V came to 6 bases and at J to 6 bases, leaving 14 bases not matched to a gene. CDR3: CASRHRGLTFLNEQFF. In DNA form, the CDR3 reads TGTGCCAGCAGGCACCGGGGACTAACATTCCTCAATGAGCAGTTCTTC.

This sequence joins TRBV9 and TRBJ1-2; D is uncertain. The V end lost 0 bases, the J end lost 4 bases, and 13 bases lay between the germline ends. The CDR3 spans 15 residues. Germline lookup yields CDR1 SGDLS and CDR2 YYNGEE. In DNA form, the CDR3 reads TGTGCCAGCAGCGTAGCCTCCCCGGAGATCTATGGCTACACCTTC. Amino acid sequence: CASSVASPEIYGYTF.

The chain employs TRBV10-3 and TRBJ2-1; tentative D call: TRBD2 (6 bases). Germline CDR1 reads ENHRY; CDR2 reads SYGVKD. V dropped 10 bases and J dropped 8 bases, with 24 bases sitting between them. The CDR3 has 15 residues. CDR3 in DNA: TGTGCCACGAGAGGAGGACTAAGCGAATCATATGAGCAGTTCTTC. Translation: CATRGGLSESYEQFF.

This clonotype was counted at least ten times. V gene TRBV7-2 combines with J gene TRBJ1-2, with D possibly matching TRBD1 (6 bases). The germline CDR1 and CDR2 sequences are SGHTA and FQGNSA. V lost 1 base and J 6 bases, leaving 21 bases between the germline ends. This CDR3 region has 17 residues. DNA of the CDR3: TGTGCCAGCAGCTTAGGAGCAGGGGTGGTAAAAGTTAATGGCTACACCTTC. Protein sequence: CASSLGAGVVKVNGYTF.

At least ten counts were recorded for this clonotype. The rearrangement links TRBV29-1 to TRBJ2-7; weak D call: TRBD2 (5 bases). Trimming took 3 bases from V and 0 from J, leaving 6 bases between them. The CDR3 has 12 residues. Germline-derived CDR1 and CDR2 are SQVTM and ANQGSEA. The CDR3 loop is CSVEEASYEQYF. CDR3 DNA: TGCAGCGTTGAGGAGGCCTCCTACGAGCAGTACTTC.

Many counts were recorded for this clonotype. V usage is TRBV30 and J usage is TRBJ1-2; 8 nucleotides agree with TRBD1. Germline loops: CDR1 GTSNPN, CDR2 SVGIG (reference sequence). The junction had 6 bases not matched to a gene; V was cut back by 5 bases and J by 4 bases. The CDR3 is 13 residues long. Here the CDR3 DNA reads TGTGCCTGGGACCGGACAGGGCGCTATGGCTACACCTTC. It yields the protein CAWDRTGRYGYTF.

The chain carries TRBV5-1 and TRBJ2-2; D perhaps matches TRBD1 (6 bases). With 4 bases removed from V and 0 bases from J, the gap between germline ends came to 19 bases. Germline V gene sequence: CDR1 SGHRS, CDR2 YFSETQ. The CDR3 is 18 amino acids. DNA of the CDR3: TGCGCCAGCAGCGCCCGGGACACCCTCATAGCGAACACCGGGGAGCTGTTTTTT. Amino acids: CASSARDTLIANTGELFF.

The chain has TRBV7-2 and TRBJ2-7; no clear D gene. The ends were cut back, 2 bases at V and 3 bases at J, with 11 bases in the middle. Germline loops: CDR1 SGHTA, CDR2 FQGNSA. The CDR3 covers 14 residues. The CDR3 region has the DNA TGTGCCAGCAGCTTACTAGGGATTTTCTACGAGCAGTACTTC. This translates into CASSLLGIFYEQYF.

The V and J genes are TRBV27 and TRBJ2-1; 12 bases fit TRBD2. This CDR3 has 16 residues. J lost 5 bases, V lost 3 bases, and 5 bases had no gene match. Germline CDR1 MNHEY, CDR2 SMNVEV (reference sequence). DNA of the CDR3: TGTGCCAGCAGTTTGCTAGCGGGAGGGGGGAACAATGAGCAGTTCTTC. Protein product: CASSLLAGGGNNEQFF.